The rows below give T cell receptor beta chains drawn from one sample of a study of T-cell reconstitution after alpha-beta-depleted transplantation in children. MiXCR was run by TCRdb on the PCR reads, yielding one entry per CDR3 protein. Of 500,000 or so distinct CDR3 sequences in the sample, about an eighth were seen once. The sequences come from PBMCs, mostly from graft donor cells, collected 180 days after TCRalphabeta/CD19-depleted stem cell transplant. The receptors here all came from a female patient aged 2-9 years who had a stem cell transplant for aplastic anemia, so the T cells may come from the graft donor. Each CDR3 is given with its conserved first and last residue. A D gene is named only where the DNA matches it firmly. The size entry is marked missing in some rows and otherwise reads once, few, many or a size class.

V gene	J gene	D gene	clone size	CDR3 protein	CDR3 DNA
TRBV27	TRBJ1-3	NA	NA	CASSSTSGGSGNTIYF	TGTGCCAGCAGTTCTACCTCAGGCGGCTCTGGAAACACCATATATTTT
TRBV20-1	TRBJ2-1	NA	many	CSARDGSPRAGSGQFF	TGCAGTGCTAGAGACGGATCGCCGCGGGCCGGGAGTGGGCAGTTCTTC
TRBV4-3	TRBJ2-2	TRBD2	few	CASSQFSGTTGELFF	TGCGCCAGCAGCCAATTTAGCGGGACCACCGGGGAGCTGTTTTTT
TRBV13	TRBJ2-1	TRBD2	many	CASSEMTSGDDNEQFF	TGTGCCAGCAGCGAAATGACTAGCGGGGATGACAATGAGCAGTTCTTC
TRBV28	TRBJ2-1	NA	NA	CASTPEIKGDEVLRISEQFF	TGTGCCAGCACCCCGGAGATAAAGGGAGATGAGGTGTTACGGATCAGTGAGCAGTTCTTC
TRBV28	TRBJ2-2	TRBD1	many	CASAAWTGGRSNTGELFF	TGTGCCAGCGCGGCCTGGACAGGGGGACGATCGAACACCGGGGAGCTGTTTTTT
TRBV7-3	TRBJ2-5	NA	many	CASSLRAEQETQYF	TGTGCCAGCAGCTTGCGGGCGGAGCAAGAGACCCAGTACTTC
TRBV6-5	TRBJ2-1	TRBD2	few	CASSYSRLAGGLEQFF	TGTGCCAGCAGTTACTCAAGACTAGCGGGAGGATTGGAGCAGTTCTTC
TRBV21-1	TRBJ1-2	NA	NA	CASSKGDGVGGYTF	TGTGCCAGCAGCAAAGGGGACGGGGTCGGTGGCTACACCTTC
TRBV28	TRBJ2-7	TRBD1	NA	CASSFTFSADRISYEQYF	TGTGCCAGCAGTTTTACTTTCAGTGCGGACAGGATCTCCTACGAGCAGTACTTC
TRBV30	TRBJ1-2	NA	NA	CAWSPGQYGYTF	TGTGCCTGGAGCCCCGGACAGTATGGCTACACCTTC
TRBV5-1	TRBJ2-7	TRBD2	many	CASSLEAGVYEQYF	TGCGCCAGCAGCTTGGAAGCGGGAGTATACGAGCAGTACTTC
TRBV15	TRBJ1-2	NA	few	CATSRGAGYGYTF	TGTGCCACCAGCAGAGGGGCAGGGTATGGCTACACCTTC
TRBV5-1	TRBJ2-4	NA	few	CASSKFLAKNIQYF	TGCGCCAGCAGTAAATTCTTAGCCAAAAACATTCAGTACTTC
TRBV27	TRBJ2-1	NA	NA	CASKGGISNEQFF	TGTGCCAGCAAGGGCGGGATCTCCAATGAGCAGTTCTTC
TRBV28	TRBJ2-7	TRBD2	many	CASRSGGGGEQYF	TGTGCCAGCAGATCCGGCGGGGGAGGCGAGCAGTACTTC
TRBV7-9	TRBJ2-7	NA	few	CASSSKDEQYF	TGTGCCAGCAGCTCTAAGGACGAGCAGTACTTC
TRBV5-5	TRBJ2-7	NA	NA	CASSLAVNEQYF	TGTGCCAGCAGCTTGGCCGTGAACGAGCAGTACTTC
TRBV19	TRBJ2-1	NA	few	CASPPAGYLPPNEQFF	TGTGCCAGCCCCCCAGCAGGCTACCTCCCCCCCAATGAGCAGTTCTTC
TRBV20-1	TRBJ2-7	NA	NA	CSASDRDQQGGYEQYF	TGCAGTGCTAGCGATCGAGACCAACAGGGCGGGTACGAGCAGTACTTC
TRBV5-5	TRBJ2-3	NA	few	CASSPPDGAYF	TGTGCCAGCAGCCCACCGGACGGTGCCTATTTT
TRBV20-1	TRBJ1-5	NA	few	CSARAQGTPVSNQPQHF	TGCAGTGCTAGAGCCCAGGGGACCCCGGTTAGCAATCAGCCCCAGCATTTT
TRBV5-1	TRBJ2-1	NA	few	CASSLSGYISYNEQFF	TGCGCCAGCAGCTTGTCGGGATACATCTCCTACAATGAGCAGTTCTTC
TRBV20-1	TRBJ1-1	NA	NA	CSARAVRTASTEAFF	TGCAGTGCTAGAGCGGTAAGGACAGCGTCCACTGAAGCTTTCTTT
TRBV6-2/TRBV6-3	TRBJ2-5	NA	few	CASSYFGPQETQYF	TGTGCCAGCAGTTACTTTGGACCGCAAGAGACCCAGTACTTC
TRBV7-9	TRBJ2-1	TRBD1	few	CASSRIPGTGGEQFF	TGTGCCAGCAGCCGAATCCCCGGGACAGGGGGTGAGCAGTTCTTC
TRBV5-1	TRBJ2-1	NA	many	CASSPKLRVNEQFF	TGCGCCAGCAGCCCGAAACTGCGGGTAAATGAGCAGTTCTTC
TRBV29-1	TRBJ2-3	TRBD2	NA	CSVERREPDTQYF	TGCAGCGTTGAAAGGCGGGAGCCAGATACGCAGTATTTT
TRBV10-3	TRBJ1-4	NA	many	CATLAREDEKLFF	TGTGCCACCTTGGCCCGGGAGGATGAAAAACTGTTTTTT
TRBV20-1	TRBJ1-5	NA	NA	CSASAPRGRYSNQPQHF	TGCAGTGCTAGTGCCCCTCGGGGCCGTTATAGCAATCAGCCCCAGCATTTT
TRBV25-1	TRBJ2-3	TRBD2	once	CASSDRLAANTDTQYF	TGTGCCAGCAGTGATAGGCTAGCGGCAAACACAGATACGCAGTATTTT
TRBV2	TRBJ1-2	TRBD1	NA	CASSEFRTGGRRNYGYTF	TGTGCCAGCAGTGAATTTAGGACAGGAGGCAGGAGGAACTATGGCTACACCTTC
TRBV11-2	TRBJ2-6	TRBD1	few	CASRRGGQGARKPSGANVLTF	TGTGCCAGCAGGAGGGGGGGACAGGGGGCGCGGAAACCCTCTGGGGCCAACGTCCTGACTTTC
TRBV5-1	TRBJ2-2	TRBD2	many	CASSLGLAVTGELFF	TGCGCCAGCAGCTTGGGACTAGCAGTCACCGGGGAGCTGTTTTTT
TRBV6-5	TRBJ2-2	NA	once	CASSYSLTGTVTGELFF	TGTGCCAGCAGTTACAGTTTGACAGGGACTGTAACCGGGGAGCTGTTTTTT
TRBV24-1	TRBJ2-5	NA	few	CATSDFGGNQETQYF	TGTGCCACCAGTGATTTCGGAGGGAATCAAGAGACCCAGTACTTC
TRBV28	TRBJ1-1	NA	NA	CASSPSGANTEAFF	TGTGCCAGCAGTCCCTCGGGGGCCAACACTGAAGCTTTCTTT
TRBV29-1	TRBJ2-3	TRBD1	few	CSADRDREGTDTQYF	TGCAGCGCGGATAGGGACAGAGAAGGCACAGATACGCAGTATTTT
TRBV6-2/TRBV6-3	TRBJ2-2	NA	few	CASSPPRRNTGELFF	TGTGCCAGCAGCCCTCCTAGGAGGAACACCGGGGAGCTGTTTTTT
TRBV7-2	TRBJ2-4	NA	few	CASSSRAPILAKNIQYF	TGTGCCAGCAGCAGCCGGGCCCCCATACTAGCCAAAAACATTCAGTACTTC
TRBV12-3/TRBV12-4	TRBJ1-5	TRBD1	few	CASSLTGLNQPQHF	TGTGCCAGCAGCCTGACAGGGTTAAATCAGCCCCAGCATTTT
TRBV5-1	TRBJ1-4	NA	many	CASSPGVSTNEKLFF	TGCGCCAGCAGCCCGGGAGTTTCAACTAATGAAAAACTGTTTTTT
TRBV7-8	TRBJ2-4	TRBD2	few	CASSLKRDLAKNIQYF	TGTGCCAGCAGCTTAAAGCGGGATCTAGCCAAAAACATTCAGTACTTC
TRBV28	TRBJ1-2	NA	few	CASTSRAREGYTF	TGTGCCAGCACCTCACGGGCCAGGGAAGGCTACACCTTC
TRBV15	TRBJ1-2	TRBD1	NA	CATSRKPGQGNGYTF	TGTGCCACCAGCCGAAAGCCGGGACAGGGGAATGGCTACACCTTC
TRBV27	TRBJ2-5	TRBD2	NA	CASSSIQSGRRETQYF	TGTGCCAGCAGTTCTATCCAGAGCGGGAGGAGAGAGACCCAGTACTTC
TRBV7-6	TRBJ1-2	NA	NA	CASSLRPRPHQSYTF	TGTGCCAGCAGCTTACGGCCCCGTCCTCACCAGAGCTACACCTTC
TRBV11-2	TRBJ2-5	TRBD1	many	CASSKLGQGARVTQYF	TGTGCCAGCAGCAAACTGGGACAGGGGGCGCGTGTGACCCAGTACTTC